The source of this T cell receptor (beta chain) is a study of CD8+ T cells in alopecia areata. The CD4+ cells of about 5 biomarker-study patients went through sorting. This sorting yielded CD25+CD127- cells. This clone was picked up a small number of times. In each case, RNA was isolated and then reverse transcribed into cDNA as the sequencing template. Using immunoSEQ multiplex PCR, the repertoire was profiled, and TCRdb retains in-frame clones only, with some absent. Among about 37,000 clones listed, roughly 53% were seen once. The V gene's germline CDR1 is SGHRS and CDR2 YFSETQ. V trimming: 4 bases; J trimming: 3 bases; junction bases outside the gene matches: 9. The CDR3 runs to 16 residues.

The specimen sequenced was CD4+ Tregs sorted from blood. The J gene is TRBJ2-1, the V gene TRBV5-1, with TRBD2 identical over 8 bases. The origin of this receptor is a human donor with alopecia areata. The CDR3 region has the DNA TGCGCCAGCAGCCTTGCTTTTGCGGGGGGCTACAATGAGCAGTTCTTC. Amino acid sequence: CASSLAFAGGYNEQFF.